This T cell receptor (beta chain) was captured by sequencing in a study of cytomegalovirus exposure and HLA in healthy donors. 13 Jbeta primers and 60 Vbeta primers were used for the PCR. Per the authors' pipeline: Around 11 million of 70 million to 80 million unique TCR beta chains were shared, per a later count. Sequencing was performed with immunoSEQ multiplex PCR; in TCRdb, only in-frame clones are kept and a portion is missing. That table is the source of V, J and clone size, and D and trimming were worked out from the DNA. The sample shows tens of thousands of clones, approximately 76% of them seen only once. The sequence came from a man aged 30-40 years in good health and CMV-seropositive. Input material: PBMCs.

In DNA form, the CDR3 reads TGTGCCAGCAGTGAATGGGCAGGGGGCAAAAGGAGCACTGAAGCTTTCTTT. It codes for CASSEWAGGKRSTEAFF. The chain employs TRBV2 and TRBJ1-1, with 8 bases identical to TRBD1. V lost 2 bases, J lost 4 bases, and 12 bases stayed unmatched. This CDR3 has 17 residues. Germline CDR1 and CDR2: SNHLY and FYNNEI.